The rows below give T cell receptor beta chains drawn from one sample of a study of blood T cells in healthy people across ages. Using its own MiXCR run on the 5' RACE reads, TCRdb lists one record per CDR3 protein. The sample lists 550,000 to 800,000 distinct CDR3 sequences, 32% occurring once. Sequences were obtained from blood. These receptors were obtained from a woman aged 80 or over in good health. Each CDR3 is given with its conserved first and last residue. D genes are given only for firm matches. The size entry is marked missing in some rows and otherwise reads once, few, many or a size class.

J: TRBJ2-1
size: -
D: -
length: 15
V: TRBV20-1
DNA: TGCAGTGCTAGAGATAGGGCCCGACTACAGGAGACCCAGTTCTTC
CDR3: CSARDRARLQETQFF

J: TRBJ1-2
size: -
D: -
length: 13
V: TRBV7-9
DNA: TGTGCAACAGGGCGAGCGGGAAACTATGGCTACACCTTC
CDR3: CATGRAGNYGYTF

J: TRBJ1-6
size: many
D: -
length: 14
V: TRBV4-3
DNA: TGCGCCAGCATCCTCTACGAAAATAATTCACCCCTCCACTTT
CDR3: CASILYENNSPLHF

J: TRBJ1-6
size: few
D: -
length: 13
V: TRBV18
DNA: TGTGCCGGCTCACCACCGCTACGGTCACCCCTCCACTTT
CDR3: CAGSPPLRSPLHF

J: TRBJ1-1
size: few
D: -
length: 15
V: TRBV12-3/TRBV12-4
DNA: TGTGCCAGCAGTTCGGGAAGGCCAGCTTACACTGAAGCTTTCTTT
CDR3: CASSSGRPAYTEAFF

J: TRBJ2-1
size: many
D: TRBD1
length: 19
V: TRBV4-2
DNA: TGTGCCAGCAGCCAGGGAGATCCGGGATTGACAGGGATCTACAATGAGCAGTTCTTC
CDR3: CASSQGDPGLTGIYNEQFF

J: TRBJ1-1
size: few
D: -
length: 12
V: TRBV4-1
DNA: TGCGCCAGCAGCCAAGGGGCAGACGAAGCTTTCTTT
CDR3: CASSQGADEAFF

J: TRBJ1-4
size: many
D: -
length: 13
V: TRBV27
DNA: TGTGCCAGCAGTTTATGGGCTAATGAAAAACTGTTTTTT
CDR3: CASSLWANEKLFF

J: TRBJ1-5
size: -
D: -
length: 14
V: TRBV7-6
DNA: TGTGCCAGCAGCTCCCAGTGGGGGGATCAGCCCCAGCATTTT
CDR3: CASSSQWGDQPQHF

J: TRBJ2-3
size: -
D: -
length: 14
V: TRBV7-2
DNA: TGTGCCTGCAGCGGGGTTAGAGGGGGAGATACGCAGTATTTT
CDR3: CACSGVRGGDTQYF

J: TRBJ2-7
size: -
D: TRBD2
length: 19
V: TRBV20-1
DNA: TGCAGTGCACCCAAACCGGGACTAGCGGGGACGAGCTCCTACAATGAGCAGTACTTC
CDR3: CSAPKPGLAGTSSYNEQYF

J: TRBJ2-3
size: many
D: TRBD2
length: 17
V: TRBV4-3
DNA: TGCGCCAGCAGCCAAGACCCAGCGGGGGGTCGCGCAGATACGCAGTATTTT
CDR3: CASSQDPAGGRADTQYF

J: TRBJ2-7
size: many
D: -
length: 10
V: TRBV6-1
DNA: TGTGCCACCAATCTCTACGAGCAGTACTTC
CDR3: CATNLYEQYF

J: TRBJ2-3
size: -
D: -
length: 14
V: TRBV24-1
DNA: TGTGCCACCAGTGGGACGGTGGGGACAGATACGCAGTATTTT
CDR3: CATSGTVGTDTQYF

J: TRBJ1-2
size: few
D: TRBD1
length: 12
V: TRBV5-1
DNA: TGCGCCAGCGGCGGGACAGGGGACGTCTACACCTTC
CDR3: CASGGTGDVYTF

J: TRBJ1-5
size: -
D: -
length: 15
V: TRBV6-2/TRBV6-3
DNA: TGTGCCAGCAGGCGCACCGGGACCGACAATCAGCCCCAGCATTTT
CDR3: CASRRTGTDNQPQHF

J: TRBJ2-7
size: many
D: -
length: 12
V: TRBV13
DNA: TGTGCCAGCAGCCGACAGCGAGGCGAGCAGTACTTC
CDR3: CASSRQRGEQYF

J: TRBJ2-7
size: many
D: -
length: 14
V: TRBV30
DNA: TGTGCCTGGAGACGAGGAGGGGCGGGCTACGAGCAGTACTTC
CDR3: CAWRRGGAGYEQYF

J: TRBJ1-4
size: -
D: TRBD1
length: 15
V: TRBV9
DNA: TGTGCCAGCAGCGATAGGACAGGGGGGGGAGAAAAACTGTTTTTT
CDR3: CASSDRTGGGEKLFF

J: TRBJ1-1
size: many
D: -
length: 14
V: TRBV5-1
DNA: TGCGCCAGCAGCTTTATCTCCTTGAACACTGAAGCTTTCTTT
CDR3: CASSFISLNTEAFF

J: TRBJ2-7
size: many
D: -
length: 14
V: TRBV12-5
DNA: TGTGCTAGTGGTTTGGTACGGGGGTCCCCCGAGCAGTACTTC
CDR3: CASGLVRGSPEQYF

J: TRBJ1-5
size: few
D: -
length: 11
V: TRBV20-1
DNA: TGCAGTGCTAGAACCAGTGGGCCCCAGCATTTT
CDR3: CSARTSGPQHF

J: TRBJ2-3
size: many
D: TRBD2
length: 16
V: TRBV6-2/TRBV6-3
DNA: TGTGCCAGCAGTTCCGCCGGGGCGGGGGACCGTGATACGCAGTATTTT
CDR3: CASSSAGAGDRDTQYF

J: TRBJ2-7
size: -
D: -
length: 17
V: TRBV18
DNA: TGTGCCAGCCCACCATGGGCAGGGGGGGTAGACTCCTACGAGCAGTACTTC
CDR3: CASPPWAGGVDSYEQYF

J: TRBJ2-3
size: few
D: -
length: 14
V: TRBV20-1
DNA: TGCAGTGCTGCAAATAGGAGAAGCGCAGATACGCAGTATTTT
CDR3: CSAANRRSADTQYF

J: TRBJ1-4
size: -
D: -
length: 12
V: TRBV28
DNA: TGTGCCAGCACGGCAACTAATGAAAAACTGTTTTTT
CDR3: CASTATNEKLFF

J: TRBJ1-2
size: -
D: -
length: 13
V: TRBV5-6
DNA: TGTGCCAGCAGCTCGCGCGGGGTTCATGGCTACACCTTC
CDR3: CASSSRGVHGYTF

J: TRBJ2-7
size: -
D: -
length: 18
V: TRBV21-1
DNA: TGTGCCAGCAGCAAAAGACTAGCGGGAGAACAGAAGGTCTACGAGCAGTACTTC
CDR3: CASSKRLAGEQKVYEQYF

J: TRBJ2-3
size: -
D: -
length: 15
V: TRBV5-1
DNA: TGCGCCAGCAGCTTTGCAGGGTCTGGCACAGATACGCAGTATTTT
CDR3: CASSFAGSGTDTQYF

J: TRBJ2-3
size: few
D: -
length: 13
V: TRBV6-6
DNA: TGTGCCAGCAGCCCGACCTCCTGGAATACGCAGTATTTT
CDR3: CASSPTSWNTQYF

J: TRBJ2-7
size: -
D: -
length: 12
V: TRBV28
DNA: TGTGCCAGCAGTTCCAGCGGAGAGACCCGGTACTTC
CDR3: CASSSSGETRYF

J: TRBJ2-7
size: many
D: TRBD1
length: 15
V: TRBV11-2
DNA: TGTGCCAGCAGCTCCGGGCCGAGGACAGGGGAGGAGCAGTACTTC
CDR3: CASSSGPRTGEEQYF

J: TRBJ2-5
size: -
D: TRBD1
length: 14
V: TRBV20-1
DNA: TGCAGTGCTGGGACAGGGGGCCCTCAAGAGACCCAGTACTTC
CDR3: CSAGTGGPQETQYF

J: TRBJ1-2
size: -
D: -
length: 13
V: TRBV20-1
DNA: TGCAGTGCTCAGGGTGGTAGCAGCTATGGCTACACCTTC
CDR3: CSAQGGSSYGYTF

J: TRBJ2-2
size: many
D: -
length: 14
V: TRBV6-5
DNA: TGTGCCAGCACCGTAACCTCGAACACCGGGGAGCTGTTTTTT
CDR3: CASTVTSNTGELFF

J: TRBJ1-4
size: few
D: TRBD1
length: 14
V: TRBV6-6
DNA: TGTGCCAGCAGATTACAGGGGGCCGGTGAAAAACTGTTTTTT
CDR3: CASRLQGAGEKLFF

J: TRBJ1-6
size: many
D: -
length: 15
V: TRBV2
DNA: TGTGCCAGCAGTGAACTACAGGAGCGGAATTCACCCCTCCACTTT
CDR3: CASSELQERNSPLHF

J: TRBJ2-1
size: -
D: -
length: 15
V: TRBV6-5
DNA: TGTGCCAGCAGTTACGTCCGGGACCGATGCAATGAGCAGTTCTTC
CDR3: CASSYVRDRCNEQFF

J: TRBJ2-7
size: many
D: -
length: 13
V: TRBV7-9
DNA: TGTGCCAGCAGCTTAACAGCCACCTACGAGCAGTACTTC
CDR3: CASSLTATYEQYF

J: TRBJ2-7
size: -
D: TRBD1
length: 15
V: TRBV12-3/TRBV12-4
DNA: TGTGCCAGCAGTTTAGCGTTGAGGGGGCCCTACGAGCAGTACTTC
CDR3: CASSLALRGPYEQYF

J: TRBJ1-2
size: many
D: -
length: 13
V: TRBV20-1
DNA: TGCAGTGCTGATAAGACAGGTTGGGATGGCTACACCTTC
CDR3: CSADKTGWDGYTF

J: TRBJ2-3
size: many
D: -
length: 16
V: TRBV7-9
DNA: TGTGCCAGCAGCTTAAGCCTGGCCAAGCGCACAGATACGCAGTATTTT
CDR3: CASSLSLAKRTDTQYF

J: TRBJ2-7
size: once
D: TRBD2
length: 15
V: TRBV7-2
DNA: TGTGCCAGCACACCTACTAGCGGGGGCTCCTACGAGCAGTACTTC
CDR3: CASTPTSGGSYEQYF

J: TRBJ2-5
size: many
D: -
length: 14
V: TRBV5-1
DNA: TGCGCCAGCAGCTCGGGACTTGTGTTAGGGACCCAGTACTTC
CDR3: CASSSGLVLGTQYF

J: TRBJ2-7
size: -
D: -
length: 12
V: TRBV5-1
DNA: TGCGCCAGCAGCCCAGTAGGTTACGAGCAGTACTTC
CDR3: CASSPVGYEQYF

J: TRBJ1-2
size: many
D: -
length: 16
V: TRBV7-8
DNA: TGTGCCAGCAGCTCCCCCGTCACACAAACTAACTATGGCTACACCTTC
CDR3: CASSSPVTQTNYGYTF

J: TRBJ2-7
size: many
D: -
length: 11
V: TRBV2
DNA: TGTGCCAGCAGTCCCCTCCACGAGCAGTACTTC
CDR3: CASSPLHEQYF

J: TRBJ2-7
size: -
D: TRBD1
length: 16
V: TRBV18
DNA: TGTGCCAGCTCACACCAGGACAGGGGATCGGGTTACGAGCAGTACTTC
CDR3: CASSHQDRGSGYEQYF

J: TRBJ2-3
size: many
D: -
length: 13
V: TRBV27
DNA: TGTGCCAGCAGTTTTTATCCGCCCAATACGCAGTATTTT
CDR3: CASSFYPPNTQYF

J: TRBJ1-5
size: -
D: -
length: 17
V: TRBV2
DNA: TGTGCCAGCAGGCACAGGCGAGCATCTGGGAAAAATCAGCCCCAGCATTTT
CDR3: CASRHRRASGKNQPQHF

J: TRBJ1-6
size: -
D: TRBD1
length: 15
V: TRBV27
DNA: TGTGCCAGCAGTCCCGGGACAGTCTATAATTCACCCCTCCACTTT
CDR3: CASSPGTVYNSPLHF

J: TRBJ1-1
size: many
D: TRBD1
length: 15
V: TRBV5-1
DNA: TGCGCCAGCAGCATCGGACAGGGGCCGAACACTGAAGCTTTCTTT
CDR3: CASSIGQGPNTEAFF

J: TRBJ1-2
size: -
D: -
length: 13
V: TRBV18
DNA: TGTGCCAGCTCTCCGAATAAGGGTAATGGCTACACCTTC
CDR3: CASSPNKGNGYTF

J: TRBJ2-5
size: many
D: TRBD2
length: 15
V: TRBV20-1
DNA: TGCAGTGCAACCACTAGCGGGGGATGGCAAGAGACCCAGTACTTC
CDR3: CSATTSGGWQETQYF

J: TRBJ2-1
size: once
D: TRBD2
length: 14
V: TRBV20-1
DNA: TGCAGTCCCCTCGGACTAGCACCCTACAATGAGCAGTTCTTC
CDR3: CSPLGLAPYNEQFF

J: TRBJ2-2
size: -
D: -
length: 17
V: TRBV2
DNA: TGTGCCAGCAGTCCACCCGGCGTTAGGACGAACACCGGGGAGCTGTTTTTT
CDR3: CASSPPGVRTNTGELFF

J: TRBJ2-7
size: many
D: TRBD1
length: 13
V: TRBV10-3
DNA: TGTGCCATCAGGCTAAGACAGGGCTACGAGCAGTACTTC
CDR3: CAIRLRQGYEQYF

J: TRBJ2-7
size: -
D: -
length: 13
V: TRBV12-3/TRBV12-4
DNA: TGTGCCAGCAGGCCTCACAGTGCCTACGAGCAGTACTTC
CDR3: CASRPHSAYEQYF

J: TRBJ2-2
size: few
D: TRBD1
length: 16
V: TRBV20-1
DNA: TGCAGTGCTAGTCCCGACAGGGGGGGGAACACCGGGGAGCTGTTTTTT
CDR3: CSASPDRGGNTGELFF

J: TRBJ2-7
size: -
D: -
length: 17
V: TRBV6-5
DNA: TGTGCCAGCATTTTCCGGGACTCGGACTACACCTCCTACGAGCAGTACTTC
CDR3: CASIFRDSDYTSYEQYF